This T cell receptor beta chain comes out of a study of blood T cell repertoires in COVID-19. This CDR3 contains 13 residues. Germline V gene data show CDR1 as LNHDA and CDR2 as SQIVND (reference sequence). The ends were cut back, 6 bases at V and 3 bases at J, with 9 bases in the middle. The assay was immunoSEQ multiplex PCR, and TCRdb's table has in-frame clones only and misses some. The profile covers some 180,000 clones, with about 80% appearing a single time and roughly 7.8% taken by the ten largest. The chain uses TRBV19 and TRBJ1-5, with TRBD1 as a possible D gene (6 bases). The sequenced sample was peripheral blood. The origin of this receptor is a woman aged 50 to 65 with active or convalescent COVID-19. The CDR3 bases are TGTGCCAGTAGGAACAGGGACAATCAGCCCCAGCATTTT. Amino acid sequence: CASRNRDNQPQHF.